This is a list of T cell receptor beta chains from one sample in a study of blood T cells in healthy people across ages. TCRdb recomputed calls from the 5' RACE reads with MiXCR, one row per CDR3 protein. The data contain over 1,200,000 distinct CDR3 sequences, roughly 59% of them singletons. Sequencing used blood. Receptors were obtained from a man aged 18-30 years in good health. Each CDR3 is given with its conserved first and last residue. Fields, in order: V gene, D gene, J gene, clone size, CDR3 DNA, CDR3 protein. The D gene is left open where the match is weak. Expanded clones are given a class, and other clones once, few, many or no size at all.

TRBV5-1,NA,TRBJ2-3,NA,TGCGCCAGCAGCTTGTGGACGCAGCCCGACACGCAGTATTTT,CASSLWTQPDTQYF
TRBV20-1,TRBD2,TRBJ2-5,NA,TGCAGTGCCTCTATTAAAACTAGCGGGGCCCTCCAAGAGACCCAGTACTTC,CSASIKTSGALQETQYF
TRBV7-8,TRBD2,TRBJ2-7,NA,TGTGCCAGCCGGGCAGCGGGGCCCTACGAGCAGTACTTC,CASRAAGPYEQYF
TRBV15,TRBD2,TRBJ2-2,NA,TGTGCCACCAGCCCTACTAGCGGGGATCACACCGGGGAGCTGTTTTTT,CATSPTSGDHTGELFF
TRBV28,TRBD2,TRBJ2-4,NA,TGTGCCAGCAGTCCGGCCGGGGGGAGGAACATTCAGTACTTC,CASSPAGGRNIQYF
TRBV5-3,NA,TRBJ2-7,once,TGTGCCAGAAGCTTGGTCCCCGACAGCAGAAACGAGCAGTACTTC,CARSLVPDSRNEQYF
TRBV7-9,TRBD2,TRBJ2-7,NA,TGTGCCAGCAGCCCCCGTGGCGGGAGACGGTACGAGCAGTACTTC,CASSPRGGRRYEQYF
TRBV29-1,TRBD1,TRBJ1-1,NA,TGCAGCGTTGAAGACGGCCCCAGGGGGCTGAGCACTGAAGCTTTCTTT,CSVEDGPRGLSTEAFF
TRBV24-1,TRBD1,TRBJ1-3,NA,TGTGCCACCAGTGAACAGGGGGTCGGAAACACTATATATTTT,CATSEQGVGNTIYF
TRBV10-2,NA,TRBJ2-1,NA,TGCGCCAGCAGTACGACTAGGAATGAGCAGTTCTTC,CASSTTRNEQFF
TRBV6-2/TRBV6-3,TRBD2,TRBJ2-7,few,TGTGCCAGCAGGCGGACTAGCGATTCCTACGAGCAGTACTTC,CASRRTSDSYEQYF
TRBV20-1,NA,TRBJ2-7,few,TGCAGTGCTTACAGGGAGTTCGCCCGTCGTGAGCAGTACTTC,CSAYREFARREQYF
TRBV5-8,NA,TRBJ1-1,NA,TGTGCCAGCAGCCCCCGTAAAGCTTTCTTT,CASSPRKAFF
TRBV28,TRBD1,TRBJ1-2,NA,TGTGCCAGCAGCGCAGACAGGGTGGACTATGGCTACACCTTC,CASSADRVDYGYTF
TRBV5-1,NA,TRBJ2-1,NA,TGCGCCAGCAGCTTGGATGGAAACTACAATGAGCAGTTCTTC,CASSLDGNYNEQFF
TRBV20-1,NA,TRBJ2-7,NA,TGCAGTGCCGGGGCGGGGACAGTACTATACGAGCAGTACTTC,CSAGAGTVLYEQYF
TRBV10-3,NA,TRBJ2-1,NA,TGTGCCATCAGTGAGTCCCGGGACGTCCAAGAGACCCAGTTCTTC,CAISESRDVQETQFF
TRBV29-1,NA,TRBJ2-7,few,TGCAGCGTTGAAATCCTAGCATCAGGGGACGAGCAGTACTTC,CSVEILASGDEQYF
TRBV4-2,TRBD1,TRBJ2-1,NA,TGTGCCAGCAGCCGCGGACAGGCCTACAATGAGCAGTTCTTC,CASSRGQAYNEQFF
TRBV12-5,NA,TRBJ2-7,NA,TGTGCTAGTGGTTTGGTACCAGATAGCTCCTACGAGCAGTACTTC,CASGLVPDSSYEQYF
TRBV5-1,NA,TRBJ1-4,once,TGCGCCAGCAGCTTGGGGACAGATACTTCTAATGAAAAACTGTTTTTT,CASSLGTDTSNEKLFF
TRBV6-5,NA,TRBJ2-1,few,TGTGCCAGCTCATGGGGCGGGGAGCAGTTCTTC,CASSWGGEQFF
TRBV5-4,NA,TRBJ1-1,once,TGTGCCAGCAGCCCTAACAGGGTTATGAACACTGAAGCTTTCTTT,CASSPNRVMNTEAFF
TRBV12-3/TRBV12-4,TRBD1,TRBJ2-7,few,TGTGCCAGCAGTTCCTGGTCAGGGGGCCCGACCTACGAGCAGTACTTC,CASSSWSGGPTYEQYF
TRBV27,NA,TRBJ2-1,NA,TGTGCCAGCAGTTTAACGGGCGGAAGAATGAATGAGCAGTTCTTC,CASSLTGGRMNEQFF
TRBV11-2,NA,TRBJ2-1,few,TGTGCCAGCAGCTTAGGAAGACAGGTGATCTCCTACAATGAGCAGTTCTTC,CASSLGRQVISYNEQFF
TRBV20-1,NA,TRBJ2-1,NA,TGCAGTGCTAGCGGGACGCTTAGCTACAATGAGCAGTTCTTC,CSASGTLSYNEQFF
TRBV6-2/TRBV6-3,TRBD2,TRBJ2-5,NA,TGTGCCAGCAGTTACCCGGTGCGGGGGACGGCCCAGTACTTC,CASSYPVRGTAQYF
TRBV10-3,NA,TRBJ2-7,NA,TGTGCCATCAGTGAGTGGATTTTCGGGGACCCCCAGAACAATGGCGAGCAGTACTTC,CAISEWIFGDPQNNGEQYF
TRBV20-1,TRBD2,TRBJ2-7,NA,TGCAGTGCTAGAGATCTCTACGGGACTAGCAGCTACGAGCAGTACTTC,CSARDLYGTSSYEQYF
TRBV4-1,NA,TRBJ1-1,NA,TGCGCCAGCAGCCCCCTGGTGAGACTGAACACTGAAGCTTTCTTT,CASSPLVRLNTEAFF
TRBV4-1,NA,TRBJ2-5,few,TGCGCCAGCAGCCAACGGACTACTCAAGAGACCCAGTACTTC,CASSQRTTQETQYF
TRBV12-3/TRBV12-4,NA,TRBJ2-2,once,TGTGCCAGCAGTGCCGGGATTAGCACCGGGGAGCTGTTTTTT,CASSAGISTGELFF
TRBV29-1,NA,TRBJ2-5,few,TGCAGCGTTGCAACCCGTTTATCCGAGACCCAGTACTTC,CSVATRLSETQYF
TRBV4-3,NA,TRBJ1-1,NA,TGCGCCAGCAGCCAAGATGGGAGAAAGAACACTGAAGCTTTCTTT,CASSQDGRKNTEAFF
TRBV10-3,NA,TRBJ1-2,NA,TGTGCCATCAGTGAGGAGGGCAAGGCAAACTATGGCTACACCTTC,CAISEEGKANYGYTF
TRBV5-1,NA,TRBJ1-1,NA,TGCGCCAGCAGCTTCACCCAGGCCGCGACAACTGAAGCTTTCTTT,CASSFTQAATTEAFF
TRBV6-2/TRBV6-3,NA,TRBJ2-7,NA,TGTGCCAGTAGCAACATGGGACTGTACTACGAGCAGTACTTC,CASSNMGLYYEQYF
TRBV3-1,NA,TRBJ2-1,few,TGTGCCAGCAGCCCCCCCCAAGCGCAAGCCTACAATGAGCAGTTCTTC,CASSPPQAQAYNEQFF
TRBV20-1,TRBD2,TRBJ2-7,few,TGCAGTGCTAGATCCCCGCGGGGGACCGATCCCTACGAGCAGTACTTC,CSARSPRGTDPYEQYF
TRBV7-9,TRBD2,TRBJ2-3,NA,TGTGCCAGCAGCTACCCTAATGCGACTAGCGGGGAGGGAGATACGCAGTATTTT,CASSYPNATSGEGDTQYF
TRBV13,TRBD2,TRBJ2-7,few,TGTGCCAGCAGCTTAAGGGCTAGCGGCGACGAGCAGTACTTC,CASSLRASGDEQYF
TRBV10-3,TRBD1,TRBJ1-5,many,TGTGCCATCAGTGATCATCGGACAGGGGGCTATCAGCCCCAGCATTTT,CAISDHRTGGYQPQHF
TRBV4-3,NA,TRBJ2-7,NA,TGCGCCAGCAGCCAAGGAGGGGTCCCCTACGAGCAGTACTTC,CASSQGGVPYEQYF
TRBV21-1,NA,TRBJ1-4,once,TGTGCCAGCAACAAGGTGACAGGAGGGAATGAAAAACTGTTTTTT,CASNKVTGGNEKLFF
TRBV27,TRBD1,TRBJ1-1,NA,TGTGCCAGCAGTCCAATAGGGGGCTTGAACACTGAAGCTTTCTTT,CASSPIGGLNTEAFF
TRBV6-5,NA,TRBJ2-1,NA,TGTGCCAGCATCGACGGCGAGCAGTTCTTC,CASIDGEQFF
TRBV25-1,TRBD2,TRBJ2-1,NA,TGTGCCAGCAGTGCGGGACTAGGAGCCGAGCAGTTCTTC,CASSAGLGAEQFF